What follows are 30 T cell receptor beta chains derived from one specimen sequenced in a study of OX40 agonist ivuxolimab in advanced cancers. Measured with immunoSEQ multiplex PCR; TCRdb has only the in-frame clones, and not every one. The data show about 69,000 clones, about nine tenths seen once. The sample here was CD4+ or CD8+ T cells sorted from blood, taken in a trial of the OX40 agonist ivuxolimab. These TCRs come from an adult with an advanced solid tumor such as melanoma, head and neck, liver or kidney cancer.

This clone showed up just once. The gene calls are TRBV18 and TRBJ2-6; D is perhaps TRBD2 (6 bases). V was shortened by 3 bases and J by 4 bases, with 13 bases between the two germline ends. This CDR3 spans 16 amino acids. Germline V gives CDR1 KGHSH, CDR2 LQKENI. The CDR3 nucleotides read TGTGCCAGCTCACCTCTAACGGAGGGAGGGGCCAACGTCCTGACTTTC. Its translation: CASSPLTEGGANVLTF. Full variable domain (rest looked up from reference TRBV18 and TRBJ2-6): NAGVMQNPRHLVRRRGQEARLRCSPMKGHSHVYWYRQLPEEGLKFMVYLQKENIIDESGMPKERFSAEFPKEGPSILRIQQVVRGDSAAYFCASSPLTEGGANVLTFGAGSRLTVL.

V and J are TRBV29-1 and TRBJ2-3; 8 nucleotides align to TRBD2. The CDR3 sequence is 14 residues long. J lost 6 bases, V lost 7 bases, and 12 bases had no gene match. Germline-derived CDR1 and CDR2 are SQVTM and ANQGSEA. The CDR3 coding sequence is TGCAGCGCCGGAGAGGCGGGAGGAAGGGATACGCAGTATTTT. It specifies CSAGEAGGRDTQYF.

The chain uses TRBV30 and TRBJ1-2; TRBD1 agrees at 7 bases. This CDR3 contains 12 residues. Germline CDR1 GTSNPN, CDR2 SVGIG (reference sequence). The V gene end was trimmed by 5 bases and the J gene end by 2 bases; junction bases not matched to a gene: 2. The CDR3 loop is CAWQGQNYGYTF. In DNA, the CDR3 is TGTGCCTGGCAGGGACAGAACTATGGCTACACCTTC.

The chain combines TRBV4-1 with TRBJ2-5; a weak D match, TRBD1 (5 bases). V shed 3 bases and J shed 3 bases, with 11 bases lying between them. The germline CDR1 and CDR2 sequences are MGHRA and YSYEKL. The CDR3 is 14 residues long. The CDR3 sequence is CASSHAGSEETQYF. CDR3 bases: TGCGCCAGCAGCCACGCAGGGTCGGAAGAGACCCAGTACTTC.

This chain uses TRBV25-1 with TRBJ2-3, with TRBD1 matching over 7 bases. After removal of 8 bases from V and 2 bases from J, the junction contained 4 bases not matched to a gene. Germline V gene data show CDR1 as MGHDK and CDR2 as SYGVNS. CDR3 length equals 13 residues. The CDR3 here is CASLGQDTDTQYF. The DNA of the CDR3 is TGTGCCAGCCTCGGACAGGACACAGATACGCAGTATTTT.

This chain links TRBV5-1 with TRBJ2-7; D unclear. CDR1 SGHRS and CDR2 YFSETQ come from the germline V gene. Between the trimmed V and J ends, which lost 0 bases and 0 bases, there was a span of 10 bases. This CDR3 comprises 15 residues. This CDR3 is CASSLASDFSYEQYF. The CDR3 DNA reads as TGCGCCAGCAGCTTGGCCAGCGACTTCTCCTACGAGCAGTACTTC.

The chain joins TRBV10-1 to TRBJ1-3; 7 bases are a match to TRBD1. Germline lookup yields CDR1 WNHNN and CDR2 SYGVQD (reference sequence). This CDR3 spans 14 amino acids. CDR3 in amino acids: CANPGDSSGNTIYF. The CDR3 coding sequence is TGCGCTAACCCGGGGGACAGCTCTGGAAACACCATATATTTT.

V gene TRBV6-6 combines with J gene TRBJ2-5; D is perhaps TRBD1 or TRBD2 (7 bases each). There are 14 residues in the CDR3. With 6 bases removed from V and 5 bases from J, the gap between germline ends came to 16 bases. Germline V gives CDR1 MNHNY, CDR2 SVGAGI (reference sequence). The CDR3 loop is CASRARGGMETQYF. The CDR3 bases are TGTGCCAGCAGGGCCAGGGGGGGAATGGAGACCCAGTACTTC.

This sequence joins TRBV5-6 and TRBJ1-5; D uncertain. V lost 4 bases, J lost 4 bases, and 6 bases lay in between. Germline loops: CDR1 SGHDT, CDR2 YYEEEE. This CDR3 contains 12 residues. The CDR3 DNA is TGTGCCAGCAGCATCCTGAATCAGCCCCAGCATTTT. Translation: CASSILNQPQHF.

This chain links TRBV7-2 with TRBJ1-2, with D tentatively TRBD1 (5 bases). V dropped 1 base and J dropped 4 bases, with 13 bases sitting between them. The CDR3 covers 15 residues. Germline CDR1 and CDR2: SGHTA and FQGNSA. CDR3 region: CASSLGLGAAYGYTF. CDR3 sequence (DNA): TGTGCCAGCAGCTTAGGTTTAGGGGCAGCCTATGGCTACACCTTC.

The rearrangement uses TRBV6-6 and TRBJ1-2, with 8 bases matching TRBD1. This CDR3 has 13 residues. Germline V gives CDR1 MNHNY, CDR2 SVGAGI (reference sequence). Trimming at V came to 7 bases and at J to 4 bases, leaving 5 bases not matched to a gene. The CDR3 bases are TGTGCCAGCACTCCGGACAGGGCCTATGGCTACACCTTC. It translates to CASTPDRAYGYTF.

The chain carries TRBV7-2 and TRBJ2-2, with no clear D. The CDR3 contains 15 residues. The V end lost 0 bases, the J end lost 2 bases, and 7 bases lay between the germline ends. CDR1 is SGHTA and CDR2 is FQGNSA in the germline V gene. The CDR3 sequence is CASSLAVGNTGELFF. The CDR3 coding sequence is TGTGCCAGCAGCTTAGCGGTCGGTAACACCGGGGAGCTGTTTTTT.

The genes are TRBV5-8 and TRBJ2-1; a weak D match, TRBD2 (6 bases). The V end was cut by 0 bases, the J end by 2 bases, with 9 bases between. The germline gives CDR1 SGHTS, CDR2 YDEGEE. The CDR3 is 15 residues long. The CDR3 protein is CASSLVGRPYNEQFF. In DNA, the CDR3 is TGTGCCAGCAGCTTGGTTGGGAGGCCCTACAATGAGCAGTTCTTC.

J is TRBJ1-5 and V is TRBV4-1; 7 bases are a match to TRBD1. The V segment lost 4 bases and the J segment 3 bases; nucleotides outside the gene matches: 9. The CDR3 loop spans 16 amino acids. The germline V gene has CDR1 MGHRA and CDR2 YSYEKL. DNA of the CDR3: TGCGCCAGCAGCCGAGGTCGGGACAGTTCCAATCAGCCCCAGCATTTT. As protein: CASSRGRDSSNQPQHF.

The V gene is TRBV9, the J gene TRBJ2-1, with 10 bases matching TRBD2. The V segment lost 0 bases and the J segment 8 bases; nucleotides outside the gene matches: 5. This CDR3 region has 15 residues. CDR1 is SGDLS and CDR2 is YYNGEE in the germline V gene. Here the CDR3 DNA reads TGTGCCAGCAGCGTAGCTAGCGGGAGTCTGGATGAGCAGTTCTTC. Translating it yields CASSVASGSLDEQFF.

The rearrangement uses TRBV10-2 and TRBJ1-5; D may be TRBD1 (5 bases). The CDR3 is made up of 17 amino acids. Germline CDR1 and CDR2: WSHSY and SAAADI. V lost 4 bases to trimming and J lost 1 base, with 17 bases between them. CDR3 coding DNA: TGCGCCAGCAGTGGGACCCCCGGGGGGTCAAGCAATCAGCCCCAGCATTTT. Translation: CASSGTPGGSSNQPQHF.

This chain's CDR3 is CASSLEGVAYEQYF. The CDR3, as DNA: TGTGCCAGCAGCTTAGAGGGGGTCGCCTACGAGCAGTACTTC. The chain combines TRBV7-9 with TRBJ2-7; TRBD1 might be the D (6 bases). Germline-derived CDR1 and CDR2 are SEHNR and FQNEAQ (reference sequence). The CDR3 length is 14 residues. V was shortened by 1 base and J by 2 bases, with 9 bases between the two germline ends.

The V gene is TRBV7-6, the J gene TRBJ2-1; 11 nucleotides align to TRBD2. Germline trimming cut 5 bases from V and 3 bases from J; bases unmatched to any gene: 6. The CDR3 totals 16 residues. CDR1 and CDR2 (germline): SGHVS, FNYEAQ. CDR3: CASSATSGSFYNEQFF. For the CDR3, the DNA is TGTGCCAGCAGCGCAACTAGCGGGAGCTTCTACAATGAGCAGTTCTTC.

This chain uses TRBV11-2 with TRBJ2-5, with D perhaps TRBD1 or TRBD2 (6 bases each). Germline-derived CDR1 and CDR2 are SGHAT and FQNNGV. V gave up 8 bases and J gave up 5 bases, with 21 bases separating them. The CDR3 contains 15 residues. CDR3 in DNA: TGTGCCAGCTTTGCGGGGACACCTCCGGGGGAGACCCAGTACTTC. Protein sequence: CASFAGTPPGETQYF.

The V gene is TRBV25-1, the J gene TRBJ1-4, with 7 positions matching TRBD1. Germline V gene data show CDR1 as MGHDK and CDR2 as SYGVNS. There are 14 residues in the CDR3. J was trimmed by 9 bases and V by 5 bases; bases with no gene match: 9. CDR3 sequence: CASSTGESVKKLFF. CDR3 bases: TGTGCCAGCAGTACAGGGGAGAGCGTTAAAAAACTGTTTTTT. Full variable domain (missing parts from reference TRBV25-1 and TRBJ1-4): EADIYQTPRYLVIGTGKKITLECSQTMGHDKMYWYQQDPGMELHLIHYSYGVNSTEKGDLSSESTVSRIRTEHFPLTLESARPSHTSQYLCASSTGESVKKLFFGSGTQLSVL.

The chain recombines TRBV9 with TRBJ1-1, with 10 bases identical to TRBD1. The V segment lost 6 bases and the J segment 5 bases; nucleotides outside the gene matches: 10. The CDR3 has 15 residues. Germline CDR1 reads SGDLS; CDR2 reads YYNGEE. CDR3 protein: CASTRPGTGVTEAFF. CDR3 bases: TGTGCCAGCACTCGTCCGGGGACAGGGGTGACTGAAGCTTTCTTT.

The rearrangement links TRBV28 to TRBJ1-5; D is possibly TRBD1 (6 bases). CDR1 and CDR2 from the germline V gene are MDHEN and SYDVKM. Trimming cost V 7 bases and J 6 bases, with 13 bases left between them. The CDR3 contains 13 residues. The CDR3 sequence is CASNRRGGQPQHF. Here the CDR3 DNA reads TGTGCCAGCAATCGCAGGGGAGGTCAGCCCCAGCATTTT.

This chain links TRBV4-2 with TRBJ2-5; 13 positions match TRBD2. J lost 4 bases, V lost 0 bases, and 5 bases had no gene match. The CDR3 spans 17 residues. Germline V gene lookup returns CDR1 LGHNA and CDR2 YNFKEQ. DNA of the CDR3: TGTGCCAGCAGCCAAGATACTAGCGGGGGGGCCAGAGAGACCCAGTACTTC. This gives the protein CASSQDTSGGARETQYF.

The chain is built from TRBV15 and TRBJ2-1, with 7 bases fitting TRBD2. Germline CDR1 and CDR2: LNHNV and YYDKDF (reference sequence). V lost 1 base and J lost 4; bases outside the gene matches: 10. The CDR3 spans 17 residues. The CDR3: CATSRARSGLPYNEQFF. The CDR3 DNA follows: TGTGCCACCAGCAGAGCGCGATCGGGACTACCTTACAATGAGCAGTTCTTC.

The chain uses TRBV19 and TRBJ1-4, with 7 bases fitting TRBD1. This CDR3 is 16 amino acids long. V gave up 5 bases and J gave up 7 bases; unmatched junction bases: 13. Germline V gene data show CDR1 as LNHDA and CDR2 as SQIVND (reference sequence). DNA of the CDR3: TGTGCCAGTAGTCCCAGGACAGGTTCTAGACTTGAAAAACTGTTTTTT. Its protein is CASSPRTGSRLEKLFF.

V usage is TRBV30 and J usage is TRBJ1-2; TRBD1 agrees at 10 bases. The V segment lost 2 bases and the J segment 7 bases; nucleotides outside the gene matches: 7. Germline V CDR1 and CDR2: GTSNPN, SVGIG (reference sequence). This CDR3 is 14 amino acids long. The CDR3 protein is CAWSPSGTGVGYTF. The CDR3 DNA sequence: TGTGCCTGGAGTCCCAGCGGGACAGGGGTTGGCTACACCTTC. Combining the CDR3 with reference TRBV30 and TRBJ1-2 gives the whole variable domain SQTIHQWPATLVQPVGSPLSLECTVEGTSNPNLYWYRQAAGRGLQLLFYSVGIGQISSEVPQNLSASRPQDRQFILSSKKLLLSDSGFYLCAWSPSGTGVGYTFGSGTRLTVV.

The chain is built from TRBV28 and TRBJ2-1; no clear D. Germline-derived CDR1 and CDR2 are MDHEN and SYDVKM. The CDR3 extends over 10 amino acids. The V and J ends lost 6 bases and 6 bases respectively, with 3 bases between them. For the CDR3, the DNA is TGTGCCAGCAGCCTCAATGAGCAGTTCTTC. Translated, it gives CASSLNEQFF.

The CDR3 here is CASASTGRRSYEQYF. CDR3 in DNA: TGTGCCAGCGCTTCTACCGGTCGACGGTCCTACGAGCAGTACTTC. The chain has TRBV6-6 and TRBJ2-7; the D is unclear. The V end was cut by 8 bases, the J end by 1 base, with 18 bases between. The CDR3 is 15 amino acids. Germline values: CDR1 MNHNY, CDR2 SVGAGI (reference sequence).

This clone has more than one count but fewer than ten. The J gene is TRBJ2-3, the V gene TRBV9; 7 nucleotides agree with TRBD2. Trimming at V came to 4 bases and at J to 2 bases, leaving 7 bases not matched to a gene. CDR3 length: 15 residues. From germline, CDR1 is SGDLS and CDR2 YYNGEE. CDR3 protein: CASSPSGTTTDTQYF. The CDR3 coding sequence is TGTGCCAGCAGCCCATCCGGGACTACCACAGATACGCAGTATTTT.

CDR3 nucleotide sequence: TGTGCCAGCAGCCCCGGTCCAACCGGGGAGCTGTTTTTT. The encoded protein is CASSPGPTGELFF. V and J are TRBV11-3 and TRBJ2-2; D call uncertain. CDR1 SGHNT and CDR2 YENEEA come from the germline V gene. The V gene lost 5 bases and the J gene lost 5 bases, with 9 bases spanning the gap. The CDR3 contains 13 residues.